Described below is a single T cell receptor beta chain sequence and its context. Sequencing used immunoSEQ multiplex PCR; TCRdb keeps in-frame clones, though not all of them. The sample includes approximately 100,000 clones, roughly 90% of them seen just once. This entry comes from a study of a mutant IDH1 vaccine in newly diagnosed glioma. Germline V gene sequence: CDR1 SGHKS, CDR2 YYEKEE (reference sequence). The germline V and J ends were trimmed by 4 bases and 11 bases, with 11 bases remaining between them. The CDR3 contains 11 residues. Sample time point: baseline, week 1 (first vaccination visit). Treatment given: pre-vaccination baseline after standard-of-care therapy.

The source of this sequence is a woman in her forties or fifties with glioma. The rearrangement uses TRBV5-5 and TRBJ2-3; D is undetermined. The sample here was PBMCs, taken from a glioma patient treated with radiotherapy, temozolomide or both. The CDR3 sequence is CASSPERGQYF. The CDR3 DNA follows: TGTGCCAGCAGCCCGGAGCGCGGGCAGTATTTT.